The source of this T cell receptor beta chain is a study of blood T cells in healthy people across ages. General study findings and limits: Age brought a roughly linear fall in TCR beta diversity measured per million T cells.

Donors gave approximately 9.9 milliliters of peripheral blood apiece. Combining a sample-barcoded 5' primer with a J-beta primer mix, a second PCR ran for about 6 to 11 cycles. Researchers report that a template-switch adaptor with 12 random nucleotides tagged each cDNA molecule. TCRdb re-analysed the 5' RACE reads in MiXCR, keeping a single row per CDR3 protein. The sample has about 760,000 distinct CDR3 sequences; 56% are singletons. The CDR3 has 14 residues. Germline CDR1 is SGHRS and CDR2 is YFSETQ. On this clonotype itself: Its antigen is not known. One junction end disagrees with the germline gene, perhaps due to a read error.

The material sequenced was blood. The sequence derives from a man aged 35-49 years in good health. V is TRBV5-1 and J is TRBJ1-2, with D uncertain. CDR3 sequence reads: CAGSLEGANYGYTF. CDR3 DNA: TGCGCCGGCAGCTTGGAGGGAGCCAACTATGGCTACACCTTC.